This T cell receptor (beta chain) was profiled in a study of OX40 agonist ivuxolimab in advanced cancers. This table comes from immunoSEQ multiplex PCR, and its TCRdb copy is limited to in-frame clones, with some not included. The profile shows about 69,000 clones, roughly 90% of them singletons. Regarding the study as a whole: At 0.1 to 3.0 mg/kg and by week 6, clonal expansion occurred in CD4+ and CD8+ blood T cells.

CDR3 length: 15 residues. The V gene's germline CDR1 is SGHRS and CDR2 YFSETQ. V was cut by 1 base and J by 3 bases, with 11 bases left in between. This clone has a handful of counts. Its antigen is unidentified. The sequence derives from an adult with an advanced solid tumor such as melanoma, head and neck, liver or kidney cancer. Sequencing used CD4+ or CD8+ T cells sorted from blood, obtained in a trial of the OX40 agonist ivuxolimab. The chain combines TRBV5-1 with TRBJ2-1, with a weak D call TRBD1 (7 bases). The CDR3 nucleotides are TGCGCCAGCAGCTTGCCCAGGGGGGACTACAATGAGCAGTTCTTC. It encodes CASSLPRGDYNEQFF.